Shown below are 6 T cell receptor beta chains from a single sample sequenced in a study of shared clonotypes between healthy human individuals. Clones were sequenced by immunoSEQ multiplex PCR, and TCRdb holds only the in-frame ones, with some missing. The table lists 2 million to 2.5 million clones, 93% of them singletons, with 0.39% in the top ten. Sequenced input: naive CD4+ T cells from PBMCs. Documented subset: CD45RA+ positively selected. The receptors here all came from a man between 18 and 29 years old in good health. Some clones in this sample may be carry-over from other donors' samples.

This chain links TRBV28 with TRBJ2-5; D unclear. The V and J ends lost 5 bases and 5 bases respectively, with 18 bases between them. This CDR3 spans 15 amino acids. The germline gives CDR1 MDHEN, CDR2 SYDVKM. CDR3 sequence: CASSPGLGRAETQYF. The CDR3 DNA reads as TGTGCCAGCAGTCCCGGTCTAGGTAGGGCTGAGACCCAGTACTTC.

The chain joins TRBV6-1 to TRBJ2-4, with 7 bases lining up with TRBD1. Germline lookup yields CDR1 MNHNS and CDR2 SASEGT. CDR3 length: 12 amino acids. V lost 6 bases, J lost 8 bases, and 4 bases stayed unmatched. The CDR3 spells CASRATGDIQYF. The CDR3 DNA is TGTGCCAGCAGGGCAACAGGGGACATTCAGTACTTC.

In regard to this clone: The sample holds other DNA sequences that translate to the same CDR3. This chain connects TRBV5-5 to TRBJ1-5; no clear D. V gave up 0 bases and J gave up 6 bases, with 7 bases separating them. Germline V gene data show CDR1 as SGHKS and CDR2 as YYEKEE (reference sequence). The CDR3 consists of 13 residues. CDR3 sequence (DNA): TGTGCCAGCAGCTTGGGAGGAGGTCAGCCCCAGCATTTT. It specifies CASSLGGGQPQHF.

This chain connects TRBV5-1 to TRBJ2-7; D perhaps matches TRBD2 (5 bases). Trimming shortened V by 0 bases and J by 2 bases, and 6 bases separated the two germline ends. Per the germline V gene, CDR1 is SGHRS and CDR2 is YFSETQ. The CDR3 loop spans 13 amino acids. CDR3 amino acids: CASSLDGAYEQYF. CDR3 in DNA: TGCGCCAGCAGCTTGGACGGGGCCTACGAGCAGTACTTC.

This clone has only one observation. The rearrangement uses TRBV9 and TRBJ2-2; D is possibly TRBD1 (5 bases). The CDR3 is made up of 16 amino acids. CDR1 is SGDLS, CDR2 YYNGEE, per germline. The V and J ends lost 2 bases and 0 bases respectively, with 11 bases between them. Written as DNA, the CDR3 is TGTGCCAGCAGCGTCAGGACATTATCGAACACCGGGGAGCTGTTTTTT. Translation gives CASSVRTLSNTGELFF.

The chain recombines TRBV2 with TRBJ2-1; D unclear. The CDR3 has 15 amino acids. The V end was cut by 2 bases, the J end by 0 bases, with 8 bases between. Germline CDR1 is SNHLY and CDR2 is FYNNEI. CDR3 sequence reads: CASSEQKLSYNEQFF. CDR3 nucleotide sequence: TGTGCCAGCAGTGAACAGAAACTCTCCTACAATGAGCAGTTCTTC. Complete variable domain (other parts from reference TRBV2 and TRBJ2-1): EPEVTQTPSHQVTQMGQEVILRCVPISNHLYFYWYRQILGQKVEFLVSFYNNEISEKSEIFDDQFSVERPDGSNFTLKIRSTKLEDSAMYFCASSEQKLSYNEQFFGPGTRLTVL.